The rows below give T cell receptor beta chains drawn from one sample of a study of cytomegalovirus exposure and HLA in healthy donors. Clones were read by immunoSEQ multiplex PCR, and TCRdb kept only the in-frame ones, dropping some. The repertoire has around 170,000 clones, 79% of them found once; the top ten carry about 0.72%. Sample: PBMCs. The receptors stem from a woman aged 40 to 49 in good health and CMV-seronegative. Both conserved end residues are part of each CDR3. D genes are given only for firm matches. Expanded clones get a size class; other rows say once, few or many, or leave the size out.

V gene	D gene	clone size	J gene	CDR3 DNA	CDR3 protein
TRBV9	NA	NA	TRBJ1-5	TGTGCCAGCAGCGTATGGTCCGGGAGTCAGCCCCAGCATTTT	CASSVWSGSQPQHF
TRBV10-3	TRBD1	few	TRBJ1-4	TGTGCCATCAGTGAAGGACAGGGGAATGAAAAACTGTTTTTT	CAISEGQGNEKLFF
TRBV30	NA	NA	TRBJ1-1	TGTGCCTGGAGTAAGGGGCGGGAAACTGAAGCTTTCTTT	CAWSKGRETEAFF
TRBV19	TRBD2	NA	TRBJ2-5	TGTGCCAGTGCCTTCCAGCGGGGGGCCCAAGAGACCCAGTACTTC	CASAFQRGAQETQYF
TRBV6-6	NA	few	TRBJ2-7	TGTGCCAGCAGTTACTCAGGCGGGGAAGACTCCTACGAGCAGTACTTC	CASSYSGGEDSYEQYF
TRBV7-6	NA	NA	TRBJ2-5	TGTGCCAGCAGCTTTCAGGGCCCGCCGGGGACCCAGTACTTC	CASSFQGPPGTQYF
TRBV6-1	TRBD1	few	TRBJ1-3	TGTGCCAGCAGTGACGGGACAGTTGGAAACACCATATATTTT	CASSDGTVGNTIYF
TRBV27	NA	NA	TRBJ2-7	TGTGCCAGCAGTCCTCGGGTAGCGAACTACGAGCAGTACTTC	CASSPRVANYEQYF
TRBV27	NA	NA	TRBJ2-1	TGTGCCAGCAGTCACTACCTCCGGGGGGCACAGAATGAGCAGTTCTTC	CASSHYLRGAQNEQFF
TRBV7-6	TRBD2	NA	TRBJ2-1	TGTGCCAGCAGCTTGATAATAGCGGGAGGGTTCTACAATGAGCAGTTCTTC	CASSLIIAGGFYNEQFF
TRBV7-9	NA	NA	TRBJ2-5	TGTGCCAGCAGCTTAGCCCTCGCCCATGGACAGAAAGAGACCCAGTACTTC	CASSLALAHGQKETQYF
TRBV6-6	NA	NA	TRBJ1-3	TGTGCCAGCAGTCCCACAGGGACCTCTGGAAACACCATATATTTT	CASSPTGTSGNTIYF
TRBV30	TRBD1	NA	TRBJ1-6	TGTGCCTGGAGTTTCAACAGGGGGTATAATTCACCCCTCCACTTT	CAWSFNRGYNSPLHF
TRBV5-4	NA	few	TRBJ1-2	TGTGCCAGCAGGGGGGGACCGAACTATGGCTACACCTTC	CASRGGPNYGYTF
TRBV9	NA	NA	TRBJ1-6	TGTGCCAGCAGCGTAGCAGTGCTGAATTCACCCCTCCACTTT	CASSVAVLNSPLHF
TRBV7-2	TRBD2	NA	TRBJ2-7	TGTGCCAGCAGCACGAGCGGGTCTAGCGGGAACGTGTACGAGCAGTACTTC	CASSTSGSSGNVYEQYF